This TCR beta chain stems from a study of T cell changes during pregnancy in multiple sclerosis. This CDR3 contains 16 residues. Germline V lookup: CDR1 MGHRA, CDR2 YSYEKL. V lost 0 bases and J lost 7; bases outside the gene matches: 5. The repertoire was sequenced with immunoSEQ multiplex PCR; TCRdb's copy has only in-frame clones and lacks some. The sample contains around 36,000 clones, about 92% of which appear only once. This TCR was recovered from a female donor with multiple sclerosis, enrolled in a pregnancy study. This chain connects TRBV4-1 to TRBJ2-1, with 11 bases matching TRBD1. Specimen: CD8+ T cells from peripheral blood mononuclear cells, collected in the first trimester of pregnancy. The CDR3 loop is CASSQDPGTGGNEQFF. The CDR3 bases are TGCGCCAGCAGCCAAGACCCTGGGACAGGGGGAAATGAGCAGTTCTTC.